The entry below gives a single T cell receptor (beta chain) sequence along with its context. The data were obtained in a study of blood T cells in healthy people across ages. The CDR3 runs to 15 residues. V was pared by 10 bases and J by 1 base, with 19 bases between. Germline CDR1 is MGHDK and CDR2 is SYGVNS. Combining a sample-barcoded 5' primer with a J-beta primer mix, a second PCR ran for 7 to 11 cycles. From the 5' RACE reads, TCRdb called clonotypes with MiXCR, one entry per CDR3 protein. Among 950,000 to 1,200,000 distinct CDR3 sequences listed, more than 30% were seen once. Sequenced sample: blood. J is TRBJ1-1 and V is TRBV25-1, with D hard to call. The TCR comes from a man between 18 and 29 years old in good health. CDR3 region: CATSVGRRENTEAFF. DNA for the CDR3: TGTGCCACCTCTGTAGGTCGTCGGGAGAACACTGAAGCTTTCTTT.